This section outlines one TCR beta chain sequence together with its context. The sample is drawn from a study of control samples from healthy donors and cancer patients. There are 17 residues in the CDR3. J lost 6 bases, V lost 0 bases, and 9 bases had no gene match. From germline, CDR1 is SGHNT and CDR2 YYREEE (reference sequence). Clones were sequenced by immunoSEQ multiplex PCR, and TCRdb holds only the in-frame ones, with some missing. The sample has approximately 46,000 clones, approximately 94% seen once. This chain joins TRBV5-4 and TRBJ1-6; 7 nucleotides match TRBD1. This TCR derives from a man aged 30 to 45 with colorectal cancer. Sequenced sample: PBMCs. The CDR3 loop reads CASSLAGGGLGNSPLHF. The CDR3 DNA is TGTGCCAGCAGCTTGGCAGGGGGAGGGTTGGGTAATTCACCCCTCCACTTT.